This T cell receptor (beta chain) comes out of a study of blood T cell repertoires in COVID-19. Cohort assignment relied on participant-reported clinical history. A COVID-19 case had been met by exposed participants during the 2 weeks before study entry. The CDR3 spans 17 residues. V shed 5 bases and J 12 bases; nucleotides not matched to a gene: 21. Germline CDR1 is SEHNR and CDR2 is FQNEAQ (reference sequence). Source study methods: The authors estimated nucleated cell counts from reference gene primer amplification. This table comes from immunoSEQ multiplex PCR, and its TCRdb copy is limited to in-frame clones, with some not included. D and trimming were read from the DNA, whereas the V and J calls and clone size are those reported in that table. Counted here are a few hundred thousand clones, roughly 90% occurring once; the ten biggest clones make up roughly 0.86%. In its sample, this clone was seen once.

The material sequenced was PBMCs or T cells enriched from blood (not recorded which). The receptor's source is a woman in her forties who had been exposed to COVID-19. This rearrangement joins TRBV7-9 to TRBJ2-1; 8 bases fit TRBD1. CDR3 sequence reads: CASSPQLVDRVLLGQFF. The CDR3, as DNA: TGTGCCAGCAGCCCCCAACTGGTGGACAGGGTCCTCCTTGGGCAGTTCTTC.